Listed here is a single T cell receptor (beta chain). Antigen unknown. Each patient's relapse followed autologous stem cell transplantation, and brentuximab vedotin exposure varied. The entry originates in a study of PD-1 blockade in classical Hodgkin lymphoma. At the level of the study: Treatment was intravenous nivolumab, 3 mg/kg every 2 weeks, until progression.

Measured with immunoSEQ multiplex PCR; TCRdb has only the in-frame clones, and not every one. This table has tens of thousands of clones, 89% appearing once. Germline V lookup: CDR1 KGHSH, CDR2 LQKENI. The length of the CDR3 is 15 residues. Trimming shortened V by 3 bases and J by 3 bases, and 12 bases separated the two germline ends. Overall study results and limits: Although disease activity or prior therapy may be involved, causes of the repertoire differences remain undefined. Patients with a complete response exhibited baseline diversity comparable to newly diagnosed patients. Patients excluded were those beginning nivolumab under 1 year after ASCT.

This TCR was recovered from a human donor with classical Hodgkin lymphoma. The sequencing used peripheral blood mononuclear cells (PBMCs), collected before the second cycle of nivolumab. The chain has TRBV18 and TRBJ2-1; D possibly corresponds to TRBD2 (6 bases). The CDR3 sequence is CASSPPGLDYNEQFF. CDR3 bases: TGTGCCAGCTCACCTCCGGGACTCGACTACAATGAGCAGTTCTTC.